The 6 T cell receptor beta chains listed next were all sequenced from one sample in a study of cytomegalovirus exposure and HLA in healthy donors. Amplification used 60 Vbeta primers and 13 Jbeta primers. Data came from immunoSEQ multiplex PCR; TCRdb stores just in-frame clones and leaves some out. Here the sample spans roughly 97,000 clones, over 65% being singletons. Material: PBMCs. The origin of the receptors is a woman between 35 and 50 years old in good health and CMV-seronegative.

V usage is TRBV18 and J usage is TRBJ2-2, with D possibly being TRBD1 (5 bases). There are 16 residues in the CDR3. Looked up from germline, CDR1 is KGHSH and CDR2 is LQKENI. With 1 base removed from V and 1 base from J, the gap between germline ends came to 10 bases. The CDR3 DNA sequence: TGTGCCAGCTCACCACGACAGCCAGGGAACACCGGGGAGCTGTTTTTT. Translated, it gives CASSPRQPGNTGELFF.

The chain couples TRBV27 to TRBJ1-5; TRBD1 agrees at 10 bases. There are 15 residues in the CDR3. CDR1 and CDR2 from the germline V gene are MNHEY and SMNVEV (reference sequence). Losses at the gene ends were 5 bases for V and 1 base for J; bases not matched to a gene: 2. The CDR3 here is CASSGDRGSNQPQHF. DNA of the CDR3: TGTGCCAGCAGTGGGGACAGGGGCAGCAATCAGCCCCAGCATTTT.

The J gene is TRBJ1-2, the V gene TRBV4-1; D is ambiguous. The CDR3 is made up of 14 amino acids. The V gene lost 0 bases and the J gene lost 7 bases, with 12 bases spanning the gap. From germline, CDR1 is MGHRA and CDR2 YSYEKL. CDR3 protein: CASSQEDEVPGYTF. CDR3 coding DNA: TGCGCCAGCAGCCAAGAAGATGAGGTGCCTGGCTACACCTTC.

The J gene is TRBJ1-1, the V gene TRBV28; D call uncertain. The CDR3 spans 12 residues. Germline CDR1 is MDHEN and CDR2 is SYDVKM. V was cut by 6 bases and J by 3 bases, with 8 bases left in between. The CDR3 reads CASSLDYTEAFF. CDR3 sequence (DNA): TGTGCCAGCAGCTTGGACTACACTGAAGCTTTCTTT.

V gene TRBV4-1 combines with J gene TRBJ2-7; unclear D gene. CDR1 MGHRA and CDR2 YSYEKL come from the germline V gene. V lost 1 base and J 3 bases, leaving 7 bases between the germline ends. The CDR3 extends over 13 amino acids. CDR3 in DNA: TGCGCCAGCAGCCAAGTCCCCCGCTACGAGCAGTACTTC. Its protein is CASSQVPRYEQYF.

The rearrangement uses TRBV9 and TRBJ2-3; the match to TRBD2 covers 7 bases. Germline lookup yields CDR1 SGDLS and CDR2 YYNGEE. The length of the CDR3 is 18 residues. J gave up 6 bases and V 3 bases, and 19 bases lay outside the gene matches. CDR3: CASSEGSSGYLRGDTQYF. CDR3 coding DNA: TGTGCCAGCAGCGAAGGATCTAGCGGATACCTCCGCGGGGATACGCAGTATTTT.